The T cell receptor (beta chain) under discussion was sequenced for a study of T-cell memory formation after mild COVID-19. Study-level information: The study found TCR clusters largely donor specific.

Each CDR3 protein gets one entry after TCRdb re-called the 5' RACE reads with MiXCR. The table shows under 400,000 distinct CDR3 sequences, with around 21% occurring only once. V was cut by 1 base and J by 2 bases, with 8 bases left in between. CDR3 length equals 14 residues. Germline CDR1 LGHNA, CDR2 YNFKEQ. Whole-study results and caveats: Clones shrinking between day 15 and 85 showed a balanced CD4/CD8 split, and those that grew later tilted toward CD4+. Pre-infection memory contained some responding clones, which suggested that cross-reactive memory had joined. Among CD4+ contracting clones, most were CM and EM, and CD8+ ones EMRA.

This clonotype came up many times. What it binds is not known. Sequenced input: PBMCs or a T cell subset sorted from them (not recorded which). The chain carries TRBV4-2 and TRBJ2-5, with D possibly matching TRBD1 (5 bases). The TCR comes from an adult woman who had mild COVID-19 (a few samples of this study predate the infection). Cell type and time point are not known. The CDR3, as DNA: TGTGCCAGCAGCCAAGGGGGCGGACAAGAGACCCAGTACTTC. It yields the protein CASSQGGGQETQYF.